These 32 T cell receptor beta chains share one sample of origin, sequenced in a study of radiotherapy plus CTLA-4 blockade in lung cancer. Some clones are missing from TCRdb's copy, which holds only in-frame ones; the method was immunoSEQ multiplex PCR. The sample holds 70,000 to 100,000 clones, 75% to 90% seen once. Sequenced here: peripheral blood, sampled from a patient treated with radiotherapy plus ipilimumab. The source of these receptors is a human donor with non-small cell lung cancer who had a partial response to radiotherapy plus ipilimumab.

The chain uses TRBV25-1 and TRBJ1-1; maybe TRBD1 (5 bases). The germline V gene has CDR1 MGHDK and CDR2 SYGVNS. Trimming pared 6 bases from V and 1 base from J, leaving 18 bases between. This CDR3 comprises 16 residues. This CDR3 is CASSSAAGRRNTEAFF. The CDR3 bases are TGTGCCAGCAGCTCAGCTGCAGGGAGGCGGAACACTGAAGCTTTCTTT.

This rearrangement joins TRBV11-2 to TRBJ2-7; D perhaps matches TRBD2 (5 bases). The germline CDR1 and CDR2 sequences are SGHAT and FQNNGV. CDR3 length: 17 amino acids. Trimming removed 7 bases from V and 4 bases from J, with 26 bases in between. The CDR3 coding sequence is TGTGCCAGCACCGATGCCCGCCGGGGTGCAGGTTTTTACGAGCAGTACTTC. This sequence encodes CASTDARRGAGFYEQYF.

V usage is TRBV5-4 and J usage is TRBJ2-7, with TRBD1 as a possible D gene (6 bases). Germline CDR1 SGHNT, CDR2 YYREEE (reference sequence). CDR3 length equals 13 residues. Trimming took off 0 bases at V and 9 bases at J, with 13 bases between the two ends. The CDR3 is CASSLAKGDGQYF. The CDR3 nucleotides are TGTGCCAGCAGCTTGGCCAAGGGGGACGGGCAGTACTTC. The whole variable domain, remainder taken from reference TRBV5-4 and TRBJ2-7, is ETGVTQSPTHLIKTRGQQVTLRCSSQSGHNTVSWYQQALGQGPQFIFQYYREEENGRGNFPPRFSGLQFPNYSSELNVNALELDDSALYLCASSLAKGDGQYFGPGTRLTVT.

This chain joins TRBV9 and TRBJ1-1; D may be TRBD1 (5 bases). The CDR3 extends over 16 amino acids. Germline lookup yields CDR1 SGDLS and CDR2 YYNGEE. Trimming left V 2 bases short and J 1 base short, with 15 bases between. Here the CDR3 DNA reads TGTGCCAGCAGCGTTCACCCACAGGTTGAGAACACTGAAGCTTTCTTT. It yields the protein CASSVHPQVENTEAFF.

This clone has just one count. The gene calls are TRBV29-1 and TRBJ1-1; D is unclear. The CDR3 covers 13 residues. From germline, CDR1 is SQVTM and CDR2 ANQGSEA. V was trimmed by 4 bases and J by 5 bases, leaving 14 bases between them. The CDR3 sequence: CSVADMVKTEAFF. CDR3 coding DNA: TGCAGCGTTGCCGACATGGTAAAAACTGAAGCTTTCTTT.

This clone was seen only once. In DNA, the CDR3 is TGTGCCAGCTCACTAACTGCGCCCCTTAGCAATCAGCCCCAGCATTTT. Encoded protein: CASSLTAPLSNQPQHF. The genes are TRBV18 and TRBJ1-5; no reliable D call. The length of the CDR3 is 16 residues. In germline, CDR1 is KGHSH, CDR2 LQKENI. Trimming removed 4 bases at V and 0 bases at J, with 13 bases between.

This clone was counted once. The chain combines TRBV7-9 with TRBJ1-6; unclear D gene. The V gene lost 5 bases and the J gene lost 9 bases, with 8 bases spanning the gap. There are 12 residues in the CDR3. From germline, CDR1 is SEHNR and CDR2 FQNEAQ (reference sequence). This CDR3 reads CASSRYGSPLHF. The DNA for the CDR3 is TGTGCCAGCAGCCGCTACGGTTCACCCCTCCACTTT.

The chain is built from TRBV19 and TRBJ2-5; the D gene is possibly TRBD2 (5 bases). The V end was cut by 5 bases, the J end by 4 bases, with 11 bases between. The germline V gene encodes CDR1 LNHDA and CDR2 SQIVND (reference sequence). CDR3 length: 13 amino acids. CDR3 amino acids: CASSPLAGETQYF. The CDR3 DNA follows: TGTGCCAGTAGTCCCCTAGCAGGAGAGACCCAGTACTTC.

The chain recombines TRBV28 with TRBJ2-7, with a weak D call TRBD1 (6 bases). CDR3 length: 16 residues. With 3 bases removed from V and 2 bases from J, the gap between germline ends came to 17 bases. Germline V gene sequence: CDR1 MDHEN, CDR2 SYDVKM. CDR3 region: CASSLDVRDIAYEQYF. In nucleotides, the CDR3 is TGTGCCAGCAGTTTGGATGTTCGGGACATCGCCTACGAGCAGTACTTC.

This chain joins TRBV10-2 and TRBJ1-3; D remains ambiguous. The CDR3 runs to 16 residues. V was trimmed by 7 bases and J by 3 bases, leaving 19 bases between them. Germline V CDR1 and CDR2: WSHSY, SAAADI. The DNA of the CDR3 is TGCGCCAGCACCCTTATACAGACGCCCGTTGGAAACACCATATATTTT. This sequence encodes CASTLIQTPVGNTIYF.

CDR3: CASSLQGSTDTQYF. The CDR3 region has the DNA TGTGCCAGCAGCCTACAGGGTAGCACAGATACGCAGTATTTT. V gene TRBV11-3 combines with J gene TRBJ2-3, with a weak D call TRBD1 (6 bases). This CDR3 is 14 amino acids long. V gave up 5 bases and J gave up 0 bases, with 9 bases separating them. Germline CDR1 reads SGHNT; CDR2 reads YENEEA.

CDR3 sequence: CASSSPTGLSTDTQYF. The CDR3 nucleotides are TGTGCCAGCAGCTCCCCGACAGGTTTAAGCACAGATACGCAGTATTTT. This chain joins TRBV7-6 and TRBJ2-3, with D perhaps TRBD1 (6 bases). This CDR3 region has 16 residues. The V end lost 4 bases, the J end lost 0 bases, and 14 bases lay between the germline ends. Germline V gene lookup returns CDR1 SGHVS and CDR2 FNYEAQ.

This clone showed up just a few times. This chain joins TRBV7-2 and TRBJ1-2, with D possibly matching TRBD1 (6 bases). Germline CDR1 and CDR2: SGHTA and FQGNSA. The V end was cut by 5 bases, the J end by 6 bases, with 16 bases between. CDR3 length: 14 amino acids. CDR3 DNA: TGTGCCAGCAGCAACAACCAGGGGCCGGATGGCTACACCTTC. As protein: CASSNNQGPDGYTF.

Only a few counts were recorded for this clone. The chain carries TRBV19 and TRBJ1-4, with D perhaps matching TRBD1 (5 bases). V was cut by 7 bases and J by 0 bases, with 12 bases left in between. The CDR3 runs to 15 residues. Germline V gene lookup returns CDR1 LNHDA and CDR2 SQIVND (reference sequence). DNA for the CDR3: TGTGCCAGTACCCAAGGGACTGCAACTAATGAAAAACTGTTTTTT. This gives the protein CASTQGTATNEKLFF.

The rearrangement links TRBV7-6 to TRBJ2-3; 11 nucleotides align to TRBD1. Germline V lookup: CDR1 SGHVS, CDR2 FNYEAQ. This CDR3 is built from 17 residues. The V gene end was trimmed by 1 base and the J gene end by 2 bases; junction bases not matched to a gene: 5. CDR3 nucleotides: TGTGCCAGCAGCTTAGAGGGACAGGGGGGAATCACAGATACGCAGTATTTT. Encoded protein: CASSLEGQGGITDTQYF.

This chain connects TRBV10-3 to TRBJ2-3; 8 bases are shared with TRBD2. The CDR3 runs 15 residues. Unmatched junction bases numbered 10, after V lost 10 bases and J lost 1 base. The germline gives CDR1 ENHRY, CDR2 SYGVKD. CDR3 sequence (DNA): TGTGCCACTTCGGGGGGGAGCGGGGGCACAGATACGCAGTATTTT. Translated: CATSGGSGGTDTQYF.

This clone was recorded only once. The V gene is TRBV5-4, the J gene TRBJ1-4; TRBD1 matches at 10 bases. The J segment lost 2 bases and the V segment lost 4 bases, leaving 11 bases of the junction unmatched. CDR3 size: 18 residues. Germline-derived CDR1 and CDR2 are SGHNT and YYREEE (reference sequence). The CDR3 loop is CASSTQLGTGATNEKLFF. In nucleotides, the CDR3 is TGTGCCAGCAGCACCCAACTAGGGACAGGGGCTACTAATGAAAAACTGTTTTTT.

This clone was detected once. V is TRBV7-8 and J is TRBJ2-1, with 7 bases lining up with TRBD2. The CDR3 contains 14 residues. CDR1 is SGHVS, CDR2 FQNEAQ, per germline. V was clipped by 5 bases and J by 2 bases; unmatched bases: 3. The CDR3 coding sequence is TGTGCCAGCAGCCACGGGGGGACCTACAATGAGCAGTTCTTC. It encodes CASSHGGTYNEQFF.

The chain recombines TRBV28 with TRBJ2-7, with TRBD2 matching 8 bases. This CDR3 comprises 15 residues. Germline V gene data show CDR1 as MDHEN and CDR2 as SYDVKM. V gave up 6 bases and J gave up 2 bases; unmatched junction bases: 9. CDR3 sequence reads: CASSGSGNIAYEQYV. CDR3 bases: TGTGCCAGCAGCGGTAGCGGGAATATAGCCTACGAGCAGTACGTC.

This chain joins TRBV7-2 and TRBJ2-3; TRBD1 agrees at 9 bases. The junction had 13 bases not matched to a gene; V was cut back by 4 bases and J by 5 bases. The CDR3 is made up of 17 amino acids. CDR1 and CDR2 (germline): SGHTA, FQGNSA. Here the CDR3 reads CASSSGTGLPNLDTQYF. In nucleotides, the CDR3 is TGTGCCAGCAGCTCCGGGACAGGGCTTCCTAATTTAGATACGCAGTATTTT.

V gene TRBV5-5 combines with J gene TRBJ1-1; no clear D. Deletions cut 2 bases from V and 6 bases from J, with 14 bases between. CDR3 length: 14 residues. From germline, CDR1 is SGHKS and CDR2 YYEKEE (reference sequence). The CDR3 DNA is TGTGCCAGCAGCTTACTGGCGCGGAGGGCTGAAGCTTTCTTT. Translated: CASSLLARRAEAFF.

This clone was observed a few times. V usage is TRBV5-4 and J usage is TRBJ1-4, with D hard to call. Trimming left V 7 bases short and J 0 bases short, with 10 bases between. There are 14 residues in the CDR3. The germline V gene encodes CDR1 SGHNT and CDR2 YYREEE (reference sequence). CDR3 bases: TGTGCCAGCTACGACTCTGCAACTAATGAAAAACTGTTTTTT. Amino acids: CASYDSATNEKLFF.

The chain joins TRBV19 to TRBJ1-2, with 9 bases lining up with TRBD1. With 4 bases clipped from V and 7 bases from J, the junction kept 4 bases outside the gene matches. This CDR3 contains 13 residues. Germline V gene lookup returns CDR1 LNHDA and CDR2 SQIVND (reference sequence). In DNA, the CDR3 is TGTGCCAGTAGTACCGGGACAGGGCTTGGCTACACCTTC. This codes for CASSTGTGLGYTF.

This chain's CDR3 is CASSQAGPWGYTF. The DNA for the CDR3 is TGTGCCAGCAGCCAAGCTGGGCCCTGGGGCTACACCTTC. This chain uses TRBV14 with TRBJ1-2; no clear D. This CDR3 is 13 amino acids long. Germline CDR1 is SGHDN and CDR2 is FVKESK. The V end lost 1 base, the J end lost 8 bases, and 11 bases lay between the germline ends.

The DNA for the CDR3 is TGCGCCAGCAGCTGGAGCGGGAACTCCTACAATGAGCAGTTCTTC. Translation gives CASSWSGNSYNEQFF. The V gene is TRBV10-2, the J gene TRBJ2-1; 7 bases agree with TRBD2. Germline assignment: CDR1 WSHSY and CDR2 SAAADI. CDR3 length: 15 amino acids. The junction had 5 bases not matched to a gene; V was cut back by 6 bases and J by 0 bases.

This chain's CDR3 is CASRQTSTDTQYF. CDR3 nucleotide sequence: TGTGCCAGCCGACAGACTAGCACAGATACGCAGTATTTT. The chain has TRBV25-1 and TRBJ2-3; tentative D call: TRBD1 (5 bases). V lost 8 bases, J lost 0 bases, and 9 bases lay in between. The CDR3 is 13 amino acids. Germline V CDR1 and CDR2: MGHDK, SYGVNS.

This chain uses TRBV28 with TRBJ2-1; TRBD2 aligns across 12 bases. Germline V gene sequence: CDR1 MDHEN, CDR2 SYDVKM. After removal of 2 bases from V and 3 bases from J, the junction contained 5 bases not matched to a gene. This CDR3 is built from 17 residues. CDR3 nucleotide sequence: TGTGCCAGCAGTTTAGGCCTGGGACTAGCGGGCTACAATGAGCAGTTCTTC. It specifies CASSLGLGLAGYNEQFF.

This clone was seen a few times. This chain connects TRBV6-6 to TRBJ1-3; no clear D gene. Trimming removed 5 bases from V and 0 bases from J, with 8 bases in between. The CDR3 covers 14 residues. Germline CDR1 reads MNHNY; CDR2 reads SVGAGI (reference sequence). This chain's CDR3 is CASSKANSGNTIYF. The CDR3 bases are TGTGCCAGCAGTAAAGCGAACTCTGGAAACACCATATATTTT.

The rearrangement uses TRBV5-1 and TRBJ2-1; TRBD1 matches at 9 bases. The germline V gene has CDR1 SGHRS and CDR2 YFSETQ. The V segment lost 5 bases and the J segment 8 bases; nucleotides outside the gene matches: 11. This CDR3 region has 15 residues. The CDR3 protein is CASSERDRASDEQFF. Written as DNA, the CDR3 is TGCGCCAGCAGTGAGCGGGACAGGGCGTCCGATGAGCAGTTCTTC.

The rearrangement links TRBV10-3 to TRBJ2-1; 10 positions match TRBD2. This CDR3 contains 14 residues. Germline loops: CDR1 ENHRY, CDR2 SYGVKD. The CDR3 is CVSSGTSVFNEQFF. CDR3 bases: TGTGTCTCCTCCGGGACTAGCGTTTTCAATGAGCAGTTCTTC.

The gene calls are TRBV10-2 and TRBJ1-5, with 7 nucleotides matching TRBD1. CDR3 length: 15 amino acids. The junction had 10 bases not matched to a gene; V was cut back by 5 bases and J by 6 bases. Germline V gives CDR1 WSHSY, CDR2 SAAADI. As DNA, the CDR3 is TGCGCCAGCAGTAGGGGGCAGGGGGTCATTCAGCCCCAGCATTTT. It is translated as CASSRGQGVIQPQHF.

The chain employs TRBV5-6 and TRBJ2-3, with a possible D match to TRBD1 (6 bases). V lost 3 bases to trimming and J lost 2 bases, with 16 bases between them. Per the germline V gene, CDR1 is SGHDT and CDR2 is YYEEEE. The CDR3 contains 16 residues. The CDR3 nucleotides read TGTGCCAGCAGCTATCTGGTTGGGGGCATCACAGATACGCAGTATTTT. Amino acid sequence: CASSYLVGGITDTQYF.